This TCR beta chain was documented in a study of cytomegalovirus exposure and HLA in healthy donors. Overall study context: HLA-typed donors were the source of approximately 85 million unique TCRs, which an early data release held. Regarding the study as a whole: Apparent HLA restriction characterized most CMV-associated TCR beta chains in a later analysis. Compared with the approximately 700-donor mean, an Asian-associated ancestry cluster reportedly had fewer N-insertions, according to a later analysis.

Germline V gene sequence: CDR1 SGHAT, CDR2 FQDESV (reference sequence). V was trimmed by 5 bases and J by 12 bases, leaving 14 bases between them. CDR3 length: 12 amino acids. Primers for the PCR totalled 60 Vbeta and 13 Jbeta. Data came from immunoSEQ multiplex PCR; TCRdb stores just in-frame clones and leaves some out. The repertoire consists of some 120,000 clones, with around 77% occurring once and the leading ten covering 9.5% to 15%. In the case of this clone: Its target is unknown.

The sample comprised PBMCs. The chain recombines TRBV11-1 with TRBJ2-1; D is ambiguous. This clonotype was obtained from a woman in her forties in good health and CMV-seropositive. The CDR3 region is CASSPTPRMQFF. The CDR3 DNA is TGTGCCAGCAGCCCCACCCCGCGAATGCAGTTCTTC.